One TCR beta chain is described in this entry. Its antigen remains unidentified. This entry is derived from a study of response to subunit inactivated influenza vaccine. General observations from the study: Authors proposed each seasonal influenza vaccination draws in few new T cells.

From the RT-PCR reads, TCRdb called clonotypes with MiXCR, one entry per CDR3 protein. In the table there are 530,000 or so distinct CDR3 sequences, roughly 25% of which are singletons. This receptor was obtained from a man aged 45-65 years who received an inactivated influenza vaccine. This sample comprised CD4+ T cells sorted from PBMCs, obtained about 5 days after vaccination.

The CDR3 loop reads CSARDGRGSYNEQFF. DNA for the CDR3: TGCAGTGCTAGAGATGGGCGGGGGTCCTACAATGAGCAGTTCTTC. The chain uses TRBV20-1 and TRBJ2-1; 7 bases map to TRBD2. The CDR3 consists of 15 residues. The J segment lost 1 base and the V segment lost 0 bases, leaving 3 bases of the junction unmatched. Germline CDR1 is DFQATT and CDR2 is SNEGSKA (reference sequence).